One and the same sample provided the 24 T cell receptor beta chains below, sequenced in a study of blood T cell repertoires in COVID-19. Only in-frame clones appear in the TCRdb table, and some are missing; sequencing was by immunoSEQ multiplex PCR. The profile shows some 80,000 clones, roughly 78% of them singletons. The source material was peripheral blood. The receptors here all came from a woman of 80 years or more with active or convalescent COVID-19.

The J gene is TRBJ2-3, the V gene TRBV4-3, with D maybe TRBD1 (6 bases). The germline CDR1 and CDR2 sequences are LGHNA and YSLEER. The ends were cut back, 1 base at V and 4 bases at J, with 9 bases in the middle. The CDR3 is 14 residues long. Here the CDR3 reads CASSQGQEADTQYF. Written as DNA, the CDR3 is TGCGCCAGCAGCCAAGGACAGGAGGCAGATACGCAGTATTTT.

This chain joins TRBV7-2 and TRBJ1-6, with D maybe TRBD1 (6 bases). The CDR3 runs to 15 residues. The germline V gene encodes CDR1 SGHTA and CDR2 FQGNSA. Trimming left V 3 bases short and J 7 bases short, with 13 bases between. This chain's CDR3 is CASSFEGTGNSPLHF. In DNA form, the CDR3 reads TGTGCCAGCAGCTTCGAAGGAACAGGGAATTCACCCCTCCACTTT. Filled out from reference TRBV7-2 and TRBJ1-6, the complete variable domain reads GAGVSQSPSNKVTEKGKDVELRCDPISGHTALYWYRQSLGQGLEFLIYFQGNSAPDKSGLPSDRFSAERTGGSVSTLTIQRTQQEDSAVYLCASSFEGTGNSPLHFGNGTRLTVT.

The rearrangement joins TRBV6-6 to TRBJ1-5; no clear D. The V gene's germline CDR1 is MNHNY and CDR2 SVGAGI (reference sequence). V shed 6 bases and J shed 4 bases, with 10 bases lying between them. The CDR3 is 13 amino acids. CDR3 sequence: CASSRSYNQPQHF. In DNA, the CDR3 is TGTGCCAGCAGCCGTTCCTATAATCAGCCCCAGCATTTT.

V is TRBV6-5 and J is TRBJ2-1; D is unclear. Between the trimmed V and J ends, which lost 7 bases and 2 bases, there was a span of 9 bases. This CDR3 region has 13 residues. The germline V gene has CDR1 MNHEY and CDR2 SVGAGI. This CDR3 is CASTQDTYNEQFF. In nucleotides, the CDR3 is TGTGCCAGCACGCAGGATACCTACAATGAGCAGTTCTTC.

This clone was observed a handful of times. CDR3 region: CASIFGASTDTQYF. In DNA form, the CDR3 reads TGTGCCAGTATTTTCGGTGCTAGCACAGATACGCAGTATTTT. The chain links TRBV19 to TRBJ2-3; D ambiguous. Germline values: CDR1 LNHDA, CDR2 SQIVND (reference sequence). Trimming left V 7 bases short and J 0 bases short, with 11 bases between. CDR3 length: 14 residues.

The J gene is TRBJ1-2, the V gene TRBV28; D not resolved. Germline V gene data show CDR1 as MDHEN and CDR2 as SYDVKM. The CDR3 is 13 residues long. Between the trimmed V and J ends, which lost 5 bases and 7 bases, there was a span of 14 bases. The CDR3 here is CASSPTPPRGYTF. The DNA of the CDR3 is TGTGCCAGCAGTCCGACTCCCCCCCGTGGCTACACCTTC.

CDR3 loop: CAIYDRGLNGYTF. The CDR3, as DNA: TGTGCCATATACGACAGGGGGCTAAATGGCTACACCTTC. V and J are TRBV28 and TRBJ1-2, with 10 bases aligning to TRBD1. J lost 6 bases, V lost 10 bases, and 8 bases had no gene match. Germline CDR1 MDHEN, CDR2 SYDVKM. CDR3 length: 13 residues.

This chain links TRBV5-8 with TRBJ1-5; 12 bases fit TRBD1. The CDR3 length is 17 residues. In germline, CDR1 is SGHTS, CDR2 YDEGEE. Trimming cost V 3 bases and J 6 bases; bases outside gene matches: 10. CDR3 amino acids: CASSSKPGQGAGQPQHF. DNA of the CDR3: TGTGCCAGCAGCTCAAAACCGGGACAGGGGGCAGGTCAGCCCCAGCATTTT.

Notes on this clone: Its ends do not fully match the called genes, so a read error is possible. This chain joins TRBV4-2 and TRBJ2-7; the D is unclear. CDR1 is LGHNA, CDR2 YNFKEQ, per germline. CDR3 length: 11 amino acids. In DNA, the CDR3 is TGTGCCAGCAGCTTCTCCTCCGAGCAGTACTTC. This encodes CASSFSSEQYF.

This chain links TRBV5-8 with TRBJ1-5; no reliable D call. Germline V lookup: CDR1 SGHTS, CDR2 YDEGEE. With 7 bases removed from V and 1 base from J, the gap between germline ends came to 12 bases. CDR3 size: 14 residues. The CDR3 spells CASRGKVSNQPQHF. The CDR3 coding sequence is TGTGCCAGCCGAGGGAAGGTGAGCAATCAGCCCCAGCATTTT.

The CDR3 nucleotides are TGTGCCAGCAGTAAGCGCGGGGGGCCCTCCTACGAGCAGTACTTC. Translating gives CASSKRGGPSYEQYF. This rearrangement joins TRBV6-5 to TRBJ2-7, with 8 bases that match TRBD2. This CDR3 has 15 amino acids. Germline V lookup: CDR1 MNHEY, CDR2 SVGAGI. V was pared by 5 bases and J by 0 bases, with 6 bases of the junction left unmatched.

The chain combines TRBV5-4 with TRBJ2-6, with D unresolved. Deletions cut 3 bases from V and 0 bases from J, with 16 bases between. Germline V gene sequence: CDR1 SGHNT, CDR2 YYREEE (reference sequence). The CDR3 consists of 18 residues. Written as DNA, the CDR3 is TGTGCCAGCAGCTACTTTGCGGCTGTGGGCTCTGGGGCCAACGTCCTGACTTTC. Translated: CASSYFAAVGSGANVLTF.

The chain's CDR3 is CASSLAGLAETQYF. The CDR3 DNA reads TGTGCCAGCAGCTTGGCGGGGCTAGCGGAGACCCAGTACTTC. The V gene is TRBV11-1, the J gene TRBJ2-5; the D gene is possibly TRBD2 (6 bases). This CDR3 has 14 amino acids. Per germline, CDR1 SGHAT and CDR2 FQDESV (reference sequence). Trimming took off 3 bases at V and 5 bases at J, with 13 bases between the two ends.

The chain carries TRBV28 and TRBJ1-1; a possible D gene is TRBD1 (5 bases). The V gene's germline CDR1 is MDHEN and CDR2 SYDVKM. This CDR3 has 15 amino acids. V was cut by 2 bases and J by 2 bases, with 12 bases left in between. CDR3 in amino acids: CASSLGALENTEAFF. CDR3 sequence (DNA): TGTGCCAGCAGTTTAGGGGCCCTGGAAAACACTGAAGCTTTCTTT.

The chain is built from TRBV2 and TRBJ2-5, with 7 bases fitting TRBD2. This CDR3 has 14 amino acids. Germline CDR1 and CDR2: SNHLY and FYNNEI. With V trimmed by 7 bases and J by 5 bases, 10 bases remained unmatched. As DNA, the CDR3 is TGTGCCAGCATCTACGGGAGGTTCGTGGAGACCCAGTACTTC. This translates into CASIYGRFVETQYF. Drawing the rest from reference TRBV2 and TRBJ2-5, the complete variable domain is EPEVTQTPSHQVTQMGQEVILRCVPISNHLYFYWYRQILGQKVEFLVSFYNNEISEKSEIFDDQFSVERPDGSNFTLKIRSTKLEDSAMYFCASIYGRFVETQYFGPGTRLLVL.

This chain uses TRBV5-1 with TRBJ2-1; 8 bases match TRBD2. This CDR3 comprises 16 residues. After removal of 1 base from V and 4 bases from J, the junction contained 7 bases not matched to a gene. Germline-derived CDR1 and CDR2 are SGHRS and YFSETQ. The CDR3 DNA sequence: TGCGCCAGCAGCTTGTTACCCGGCGGGGGGTACAATGAGCAGTTCTTC. This translates into CASSLLPGGGYNEQFF.

The genes are TRBV6-5 and TRBJ1-6; 11 bases match TRBD1. After removal of 4 bases from V and 7 bases from J, the junction contained 3 bases not matched to a gene. The CDR3 is 15 amino acids. Germline lookup yields CDR1 MNHEY and CDR2 SVGAGI. The CDR3 spells CASSSGQGANSPLHF. CDR3 DNA sequence: TGTGCCAGCAGTTCCGGACAGGGGGCGAATTCACCCCTCCACTTT.

The CDR3 nucleotides read TGTGCCAGTAGTATTGGGGGACAGGGAAGGGCGCAGCCCCAGCATTTT. Protein: CASSIGGQGRAQPQHF. The genes are TRBV19 and TRBJ1-5; 9 bases agree with TRBD1. Per germline, CDR1 LNHDA and CDR2 SQIVND (reference sequence). V trimming: 3 bases; J trimming: 7 bases; junction bases outside the gene matches: 10. The CDR3 covers 16 residues.

This rearrangement joins TRBV27 to TRBJ2-5, with a tentative D call TRBD2 (6 bases). V lost 3 bases and J 4 bases, leaving 21 bases between the germline ends. This CDR3 region has 17 residues. Germline values: CDR1 MNHEY, CDR2 SMNVEV (reference sequence). The CDR3 loop reads CASSLRKVAAGAETQYF. CDR3 nucleotide sequence: TGTGCCAGCAGTTTGAGGAAAGTAGCGGCTGGGGCAGAGACCCAGTACTTC.

The chain links TRBV27 to TRBJ1-1; D is possibly TRBD1 (6 bases). V gave up 8 bases and J gave up 3 bases, with 19 bases separating them. The CDR3 length is 15 residues. Germline CDR1 reads MNHEY; CDR2 reads SMNVEV (reference sequence). The CDR3 nucleotides are TGTGCCAGCTTCGAGTGGGGGCCTTGGGACACTGAAGCTTTCTTT. This gives the protein CASFEWGPWDTEAFF.

The chain combines TRBV20-1 with TRBJ2-1; 11 positions match TRBD2. This CDR3 has 15 residues. Germline V lookup: CDR1 DFQATT, CDR2 SNEGSKA (reference sequence). J lost 9 bases, V lost 3 bases, and 10 bases had no gene match. CDR3 loop: CSASRSLAGGVEQFF. As DNA, the CDR3 is TGCAGTGCTAGTAGGTCCCTAGCGGGAGGAGTTGAGCAGTTCTTC.

This clone was detected once. The chain combines TRBV7-9 with TRBJ1-1; D call uncertain. Trimming shortened V by 1 base and J by 3 bases, and 9 bases separated the two germline ends. This CDR3 region has 14 residues. Germline CDR1 reads SEHNR; CDR2 reads FQNEAQ (reference sequence). The chain's CDR3 is CASSLVAAHTEAFF. In nucleotides, the CDR3 is TGTGCCAGCAGCTTAGTAGCAGCGCACACTGAAGCTTTCTTT. Based on the CDR3 plus reference TRBV7-9 and TRBJ1-1, the full variable domain is DTGVSQNPRHKITKRGQNVTFRCDPISEHNRLYWYRQTLGQGPEFLTYFQNEAQLEKSRLLSDRFSAERPKGSFSTLEIQRTEQGDSAMYLCASSLVAAHTEAFFGQGTRLTVV.

The rearrangement joins TRBV30 to TRBJ2-3; perhaps TRBD2 as D (5 bases). Per germline, CDR1 GTSNPN and CDR2 SVGIG (reference sequence). This CDR3 contains 15 residues. The germline V and J ends were trimmed by 4 bases and 3 bases, with 17 bases remaining between them. As DNA, the CDR3 is TGTGCCTGGAAAGTTCGGGATTACCTAACAGATACGCAGTATTTT. Protein product: CAWKVRDYLTDTQYF.

A few counts support this clone. CDR3 amino acids: CSALAAGGPYEQYF. The CDR3 bases are TGCAGCGCCCTGGCTGCGGGAGGACCCTACGAGCAGTACTTC. The V gene is TRBV29-1, the J gene TRBJ2-7, with 8 bases matching TRBD2. CDR3 length: 14 residues. V was pared by 7 bases and J by 2 bases, with 10 bases of the junction left unmatched. The V gene's germline CDR1 is SQVTM and CDR2 ANQGSEA.